One sample yielded the 27 T cell receptor beta chains listed below, sequenced in a study of blood T cell repertoires in COVID-19. The data were produced by immunoSEQ multiplex PCR, yet TCRdb's version contains in-frame clones alone and is incomplete. Here the sample spans about 88,000 clones, about 88% being singletons. Sequenced sample: peripheral blood. Every receptor here comes from a woman at least 80 years old with acute or convalescent COVID-19.

This clone occurred a few times. V gene TRBV6-5 combines with J gene TRBJ2-7; 7 nucleotides match TRBD1. The V and J ends lost 11 bases and 3 bases, in that order; junction bases with no gene match: 16. The CDR3 runs 15 residues. Germline CDR1 reads MNHEY; CDR2 reads SVGAGI. CDR3 in amino acids: CASRGIRGSFYEQYF. DNA of the CDR3: TGTGCCTCCAGGGGGATACGGGGATCCTTCTACGAGCAGTACTTC.

V is TRBV18 and J is TRBJ2-1; D not resolved. Germline V CDR1 and CDR2: KGHSH, LQKENI. Trimming left V 4 bases short and J 0 bases short, with 13 bases between. The CDR3 spans 16 residues. The CDR3: CASSLGSSSSYNEQFF. The CDR3 DNA reads TGTGCCAGCTCACTCGGGTCCTCTAGCTCCTACAATGAGCAGTTCTTC. Looking up the rest from reference TRBV18 and TRBJ2-1 gives the full variable domain: NAGVMQNPRHLVRRRGQEARLRCSPMKGHSHVYWYRQLPEEGLKFMVYLQKENIIDESGMPKERFSAEFPKEGPSILRIQQVVRGDSAAYFCASSLGSSSSYNEQFFGPGTRLTVL.

The chain couples TRBV19 to TRBJ1-1, with 7 bases that match TRBD1. Per the germline V gene, CDR1 is LNHDA and CDR2 is SQIVND (reference sequence). The CDR3 runs to 14 residues. Trimming removed 6 bases from V and 7 bases from J; junction bases left unmatched: 11. CDR3 in amino acids: CASRRQGESSEAFF. The CDR3 DNA is TGTGCCAGTAGGAGACAGGGTGAGAGCAGTGAAGCTTTCTTT.

This rearrangement joins TRBV20-1 to TRBJ2-3; TRBD2 is a possible D gene (7 bases). CDR1 is DFQATT and CDR2 is SNEGSKA in the germline V gene (reference sequence). The length of the CDR3 is 18 residues. The V gene lost 3 bases and the J gene lost 2 bases, with 24 bases spanning the gap. The CDR3 sequence is CSASPSGGGFWVTDTQYF. The DNA for the CDR3 is TGCAGTGCTAGTCCTAGCGGAGGGGGGTTTTGGGTCACAGATACGCAGTATTTT.

This clone was picked up one time. The chain is built from TRBV2 and TRBJ1-1; 7 bases line up with TRBD1. The V and J ends lost 0 bases and 3 bases, in that order; junction bases with no gene match: 4. Per the germline V gene, CDR1 is SNHLY and CDR2 is FYNNEI. The CDR3 runs 15 residues. DNA for the CDR3: TGTGCCAGCAGTGAAGCATCCAGGGGGGACACTGAAGCTTTCTTT. Protein: CASSEASRGDTEAFF.

This chain uses TRBV7-3 with TRBJ1-2; TRBD1 agrees at 10 bases. The CDR3 loop spans 14 amino acids. V lost 5 bases to trimming and J lost 8 bases; unmatched junction nucleotides: 8. The germline gives CDR1 SGHTA, CDR2 FQGTGA. Here the CDR3 DNA reads TGTGCCAGCAGCCCGACAGGGGGCGCAGGAGGCTACACCTTC. The encoded protein is CASSPTGGAGGYTF.

This CDR3 is CASSISLAGGPGEQYF. The CDR3 DNA is TGTGCCAGTAGTATTAGTCTAGCGGGAGGGCCCGGCGAGCAGTACTTC. The V gene is TRBV19, the J gene TRBJ2-7, with 12 bases identical to TRBD2. V lost 3 bases to trimming and J lost 6 bases; unmatched junction nucleotides: 9. CDR1 is LNHDA and CDR2 is SQIVND in the germline V gene (reference sequence). The CDR3 has 16 residues.

The chain is built from TRBV7-2 and TRBJ2-1; D remains unclear. The CDR3 length is 14 residues. With 5 bases removed from V and 12 bases from J, the gap between germline ends came to 20 bases. CDR1 and CDR2 (germline): SGHTA, FQGNSA. The CDR3 spells CASSPPPLASSQFF. CDR3 nucleotides: TGTGCCAGCAGCCCTCCTCCCTTGGCATCATCGCAGTTCTTC. Full variable domain (outside the CDR3, taken from reference TRBV7-2 and TRBJ2-1): GAGVSQSPSNKVTEKGKDVELRCDPISGHTALYWYRQSLGQGLEFLIYFQGNSAPDKSGLPSDRFSAERTGGSVSTLTIQRTQQEDSAVYLCASSPPPLASSQFFGPGTRLTVL.

This clone was observed a single time. This sequence joins TRBV6-2 or TRBV6-3 and TRBJ2-1, with D possibly matching TRBD1 (5 bases). The V and J ends lost 5 bases and 0 bases respectively, with 17 bases between them. CDR3 size: 17 residues. In germline, CDR1 is MNHEY, CDR2 SVGEGT. CDR3 protein: CASSPPRVDSSYNEQFF. CDR3 bases: TGTGCCAGCAGTCCCCCCCGGGTTGACAGCTCCTACAATGAGCAGTTCTTC.

As DNA, the CDR3 is TGTGCCTGGAGTGTAGGCGGGAGCTACAATGAGCAGTTCTTC. Translation gives CAWSVGGSYNEQFF. The gene calls are TRBV30 and TRBJ2-1, with TRBD2 identical over 7 bases. Germline CDR1 is GTSNPN and CDR2 is SVGIG (reference sequence). J lost 3 bases, V lost 0 bases, and 2 bases had no gene match. The CDR3 sequence is 14 residues long.

This CDR3 reads CASSSGQGPREKLFF. As DNA, the CDR3 is TGTGCCAGCAGTTCCGGACAGGGGCCGAGAGAAAAACTGTTTTTT. V and J are TRBV6-5 and TRBJ1-4; TRBD1 matches at 9 bases. The length of the CDR3 is 15 residues. The V and J ends lost 4 bases and 8 bases, in that order; junction bases with no gene match: 8. Germline values: CDR1 MNHEY, CDR2 SVGAGI.

V is TRBV19 and J is TRBJ1-1; 7 nucleotides agree with TRBD1. J gave up 1 base and V 3 bases, and 5 bases lay outside the gene matches. The V gene's germline CDR1 is LNHDA and CDR2 SQIVND (reference sequence). The CDR3 runs 15 residues. The CDR3 nucleotides are TGTGCCAGTAGTATTCCCCACAGGGGGAACACTGAAGCTTTCTTT. It specifies CASSIPHRGNTEAFF.

Here the CDR3 reads CASSPHAGVSGANVLTF. The CDR3 DNA reads as TGCGCCAGCAGCCCCCACGCAGGGGTAAGTGGGGCCAACGTCCTGACTTTC. The genes are TRBV5-1 and TRBJ2-6; D may be TRBD1 (6 bases). Germline CDR1 is SGHRS and CDR2 is YFSETQ. The CDR3 is 17 residues long. Trimming cost V 4 bases and J 3 bases, with 17 bases left between them.

The rearrangement joins TRBV6-2 or TRBV6-3 to TRBJ2-2, with TRBD2 matching over 9 bases. V trimming: 4 bases; J trimming: 1 base; junction bases outside the gene matches: 4. Germline V gives CDR1 MNHEY, CDR2 SVGEGT. The CDR3 is 16 residues long. The CDR3 loop is CASSSVAGVNTGELFF. CDR3 nucleotide sequence: TGTGCCAGCAGTTCCGTAGCGGGAGTGAACACCGGGGAGCTGTTTTTT.

This sequence joins TRBV27 and TRBJ2-5; 8 bases match TRBD2. The germline CDR1 and CDR2 sequences are MNHEY and SMNVEV (reference sequence). The CDR3 contains 12 residues. The CDR3, as DNA: TGTGCGGCCGGGAGGGTTTATGAGACCCAGTACTTC. Translated: CAAGRVYETQYF.

The chain employs TRBV19 and TRBJ1-4; TRBD1 agrees at 8 bases. V was clipped by 10 bases and J by 3 bases; unmatched bases: 16. Germline loops: CDR1 LNHDA, CDR2 SQIVND (reference sequence). The CDR3 consists of 17 residues. The CDR3 loop reads CATRTGGWSVANEKLFF. The CDR3, as DNA: TGTGCCACACGCACAGGGGGTTGGAGCGTTGCTAATGAAAAACTGTTTTTT.

This rearrangement joins TRBV10-2 to TRBJ2-2, with TRBD2 identical over 9 bases. CDR3 length: 15 residues. The germline gives CDR1 WSHSY, CDR2 SAAADI. The trim removed 7 bases at V and 4 bases at J, leaving 7 bases unmatched. The CDR3 DNA reads TGCGCCAGCACATTAGCGGGGGCGACCACCGGGGAGCTGTTTTTT. Amino acid sequence: CASTLAGATTGELFF.

The rearrangement links TRBV5-4 to TRBJ2-2, with D possibly being TRBD1 (5 bases). Germline V CDR1 and CDR2: SGHNT, YYREEE (reference sequence). This CDR3 contains 15 residues. V dropped 4 bases and J dropped 6 bases, with 16 bases sitting between them. CDR3 coding DNA: TGTGCCAGCAGCCAGATCGACAGAGACCCCGGGGAGCTGTTTTTT. It translates to CASSQIDRDPGELFF.

In DNA, the CDR3 is TGTGCCAGCAGTTGGCAGGTCGACTACGAGCAGTACTTC. It codes for CASSWQVDYEQYF. This sequence joins TRBV6-5 and TRBJ2-7; the D is unclear. Trimming removed 4 bases at V and 3 bases at J, with 10 bases between. Germline V gene sequence: CDR1 MNHEY, CDR2 SVGAGI. The CDR3 runs 13 residues.

The chain uses TRBV10-3 and TRBJ2-1, with D unclear. V lost 2 bases and J 6 bases, leaving 14 bases between the germline ends. The germline V gene has CDR1 ENHRY and CDR2 SYGVKD. The CDR3 loop spans 15 amino acids. In DNA form, the CDR3 reads TGTGCCATCAGTGAGCCCCAGCAGGATCGCAATGAGCAGTTCTTC. Its translation is CAISEPQQDRNEQFF.

CDR3 amino acids: CASSSIAGGYEQYF. The CDR3 nucleotides read TGTGCCAGCAGTTCCATAGCGGGGGGCTACGAGCAGTACTTC. The chain carries TRBV3-1 (or the pseudogene TRBV3-2) and TRBJ2-7; TRBD2 agrees at 10 bases. Germline V gene data show CDR1 as LGHDT and CDR2 as YNNKEL (reference sequence). V was clipped by 6 bases and J by 3 bases; unmatched bases: 5. The CDR3 sequence is 14 residues long.

This clone appeared once. V gene TRBV3-1 (or the pseudogene TRBV3-2) combines with J gene TRBJ2-1, with 8 bases fitting TRBD2. V shed 2 bases, J shed 9 bases, and the junction held 9 bases outside the gene matches. CDR3 length equals 15 residues. The germline V gene encodes CDR1 LGHDT and CDR2 YNNKEL (reference sequence). DNA for the CDR3: TGTGCCAGCAGCCAATTCACGGGGGGGCCGAGTGAGCAGTTCTTC. Amino acids: CASSQFTGGPSEQFF.

V usage is TRBV4-2 and J usage is TRBJ2-2, with 8 bases lining up with TRBD1. Germline values: CDR1 LGHNA, CDR2 YNFKEQ. The CDR3 is made up of 15 amino acids. The V segment lost 8 bases and the J segment 6 bases; nucleotides outside the gene matches: 11. The CDR3 loop reads CASGQLRQGSGELFF. DNA for the CDR3: TGTGCCAGCGGTCAGTTAAGACAGGGGTCCGGGGAGCTGTTTTTT.

This chain connects TRBV9 to TRBJ1-2, with D unresolved. The CDR3 totals 16 residues. Germline CDR1 SGDLS, CDR2 YYNGEE. V dropped 3 bases and J dropped 0 bases, with 15 bases sitting between them. The CDR3, as DNA: TGTGCCAGCAGCGCCGGAGGGAGCCTACCTAACTATGGCTACACCTTC. Amino acids: CASSAGGSLPNYGYTF.

The rearrangement uses TRBV27 and TRBJ2-7; 10 nucleotides align to TRBD2. J was trimmed by 5 bases and V by 0 bases; bases with no gene match: 7. Germline-derived CDR1 and CDR2 are MNHEY and SMNVEV (reference sequence). The CDR3 extends over 16 amino acids. The CDR3 coding sequence is TGTGCCAGCAGTTTATCACCGGCCACTAGCGGGAACGAGCAGTACTTC. Amino acid sequence: CASSLSPATSGNEQYF.

The chain carries TRBV20-1 and TRBJ1-4; no clear D gene. The germline V gene has CDR1 DFQATT and CDR2 SNEGSKA (reference sequence). There are 12 residues in the CDR3. Deletions cut 3 bases from V and 6 bases from J, with 8 bases between. CDR3: CSASVEDEKLFF. CDR3 DNA: TGCAGTGCTAGTGTAGAAGATGAAAAACTGTTTTTT.

The V gene is TRBV10-3, the J gene TRBJ1-1; TRBD1 aligns across 11 bases. Looked up from germline, CDR1 is ENHRY and CDR2 is SYGVKD. V lost 4 bases, J lost 2 bases, and 12 bases stayed unmatched. This CDR3 has 18 amino acids. The CDR3: CAISVRMDRGRVNTEAFF. CDR3 DNA: TGTGCCATCAGTGTCCGTATGGACAGGGGGCGTGTAAACACTGAAGCTTTCTTT.